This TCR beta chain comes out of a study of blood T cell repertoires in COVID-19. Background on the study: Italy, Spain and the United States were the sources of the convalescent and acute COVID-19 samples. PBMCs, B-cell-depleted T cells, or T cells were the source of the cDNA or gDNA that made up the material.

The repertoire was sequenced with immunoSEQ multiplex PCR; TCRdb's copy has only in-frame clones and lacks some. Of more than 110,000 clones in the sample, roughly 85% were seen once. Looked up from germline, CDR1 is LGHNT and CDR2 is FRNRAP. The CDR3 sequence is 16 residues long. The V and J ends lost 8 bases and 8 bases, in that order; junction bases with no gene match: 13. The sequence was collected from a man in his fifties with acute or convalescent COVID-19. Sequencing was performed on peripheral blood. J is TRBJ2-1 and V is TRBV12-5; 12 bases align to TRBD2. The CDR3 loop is CASSSPRTSGNDEQFF. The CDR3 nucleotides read TGTGCTAGTTCGTCCCCACGGACTAGCGGGAACGATGAGCAGTTCTTC.